This T cell receptor (beta chain) stems from a study of blood T cell repertoires in COVID-19. Overall study: Samples taken during acute and convalescent COVID-19 were collected in the United States, Italy and Spain.

People in the exposed group encountered a COVID-19 case within 2 weeks before entering the study. Data came from immunoSEQ multiplex PCR; TCRdb stores just in-frame clones and leaves some out. The sample carries around 200,000 clones, 70% to 90% recorded once. This sequence was found in a woman aged 30 to 39 who had been exposed to COVID-19. Source material: PBMCs or T cells enriched from blood (not recorded which).

DNA for the CDR3: TGTGCCAGCAGCCCTCGCCTAGCGGGGCACAATGAGCAGTTCTTC. Protein product: CASSPRLAGHNEQFF. The chain combines TRBV27 with TRBJ2-1; TRBD2 matches at 9 bases. Per the germline V gene, CDR1 is MNHEY and CDR2 is SMNVEV (reference sequence). This CDR3 comprises 15 residues. V gave up 6 bases and J gave up 5 bases; unmatched junction bases: 8.